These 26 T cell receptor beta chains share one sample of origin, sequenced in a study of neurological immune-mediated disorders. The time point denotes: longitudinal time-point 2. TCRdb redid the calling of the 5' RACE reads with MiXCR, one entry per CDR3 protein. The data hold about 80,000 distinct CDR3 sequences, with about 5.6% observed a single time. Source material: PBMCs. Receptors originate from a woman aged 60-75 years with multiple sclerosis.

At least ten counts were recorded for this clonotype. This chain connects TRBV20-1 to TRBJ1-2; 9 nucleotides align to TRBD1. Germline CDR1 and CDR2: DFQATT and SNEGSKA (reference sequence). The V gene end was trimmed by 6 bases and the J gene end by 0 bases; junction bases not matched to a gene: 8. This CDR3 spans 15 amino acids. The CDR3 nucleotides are TGCAGTGCCCTACAGGGGGCTTCATCTAACTATGGCTACACCTTC. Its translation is CSALQGASSNYGYTF.

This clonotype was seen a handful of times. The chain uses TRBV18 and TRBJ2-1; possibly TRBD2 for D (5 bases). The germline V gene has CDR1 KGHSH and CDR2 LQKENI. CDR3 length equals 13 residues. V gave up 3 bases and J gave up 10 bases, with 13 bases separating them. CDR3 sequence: CASSPRTTGEQFF. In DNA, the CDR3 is TGTGCCAGCTCACCCCGTACAACGGGGGAGCAGTTCTTC.

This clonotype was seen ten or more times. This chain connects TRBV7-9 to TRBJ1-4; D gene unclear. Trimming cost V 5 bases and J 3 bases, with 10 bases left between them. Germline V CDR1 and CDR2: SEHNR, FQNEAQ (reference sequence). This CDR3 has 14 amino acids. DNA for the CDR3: TGTGCCAGCAGCACCCTGCGGTCTAATGAAAAACTGTTTTTT. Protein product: CASSTLRSNEKLFF. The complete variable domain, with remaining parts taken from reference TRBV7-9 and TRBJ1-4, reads DTGVSQNPRHKITKRGQNVTFRCDPISEHNRLYWYRQTLGQGPEFLTYFQNEAQLEKSRLLSDRFSAERPKGSFSTLEIQRTEQGDSAMYLCASSTLRSNEKLFFGSGTQLSVL.

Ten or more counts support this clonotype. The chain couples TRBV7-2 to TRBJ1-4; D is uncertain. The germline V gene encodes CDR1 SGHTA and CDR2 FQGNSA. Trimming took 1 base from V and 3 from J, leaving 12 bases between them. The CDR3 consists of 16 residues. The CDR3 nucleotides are TGTGCCAGCAGCTTAGATGCGGCAGGACCTAATGAAAAACTGTTTTTT. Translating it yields CASSLDAAGPNEKLFF.

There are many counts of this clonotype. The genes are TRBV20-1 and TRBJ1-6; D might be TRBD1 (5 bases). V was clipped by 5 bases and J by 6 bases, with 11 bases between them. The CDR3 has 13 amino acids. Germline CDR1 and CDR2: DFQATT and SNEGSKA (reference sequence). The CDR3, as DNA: TGCAGTGCTGGGGAACAGGCTAATTCACCCCTCCACTTT. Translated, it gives CSAGEQANSPLHF.

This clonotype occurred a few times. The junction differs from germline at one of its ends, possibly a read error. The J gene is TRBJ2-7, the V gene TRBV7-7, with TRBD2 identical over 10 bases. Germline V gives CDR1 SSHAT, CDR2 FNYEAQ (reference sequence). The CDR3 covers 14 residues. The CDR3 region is CASSLEGLANEQYF. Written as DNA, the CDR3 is TGTGCTAGCAGCTTAGAGGGACTAGCGAACGAGCAGTACTTC. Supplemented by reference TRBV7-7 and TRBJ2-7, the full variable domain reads GAGVSQSPRYKVTKRGQDVTLRCDPISSHATLYWYQQALGQGPEFLTYFNYEAQPDKSGLPSDRFSAERPEGSISTLTIQRTEQRDSAMYRCASSLEGLANEQYFGPGTRLTVT.

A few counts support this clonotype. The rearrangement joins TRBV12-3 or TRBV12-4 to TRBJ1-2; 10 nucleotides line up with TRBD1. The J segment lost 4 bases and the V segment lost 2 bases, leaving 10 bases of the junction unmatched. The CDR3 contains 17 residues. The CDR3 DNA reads TGTGCCAGCAGTTTATTAGGGACAGGGGCTCGGCTCTATGGCTACACCTTC. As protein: CASSLLGTGARLYGYTF.

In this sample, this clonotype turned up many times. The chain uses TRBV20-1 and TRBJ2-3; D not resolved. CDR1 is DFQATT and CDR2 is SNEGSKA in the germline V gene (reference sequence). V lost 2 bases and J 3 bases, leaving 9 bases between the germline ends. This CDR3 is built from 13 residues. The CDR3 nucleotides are TGCAGTGCTAGAAAAGTAGATACAGATACGCAGTATTTT. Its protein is CSARKVDTDTQYF.

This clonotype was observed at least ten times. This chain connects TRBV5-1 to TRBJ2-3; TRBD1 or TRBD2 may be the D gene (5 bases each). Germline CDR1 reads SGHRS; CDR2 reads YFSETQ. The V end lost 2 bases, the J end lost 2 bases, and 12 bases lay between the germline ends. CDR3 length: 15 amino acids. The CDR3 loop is CASSLGTSFTDTQYF. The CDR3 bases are TGCGCCAGCAGCTTAGGGACCTCCTTCACAGATACGCAGTATTTT.

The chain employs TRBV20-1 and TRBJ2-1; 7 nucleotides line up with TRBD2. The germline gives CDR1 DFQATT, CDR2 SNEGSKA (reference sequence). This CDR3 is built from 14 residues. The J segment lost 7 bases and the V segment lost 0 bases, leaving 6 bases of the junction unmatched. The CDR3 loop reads CSARDLTSTNEQFF. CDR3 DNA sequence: TGCAGTGCTAGAGATCTGACTAGCACGAATGAGCAGTTCTTC.

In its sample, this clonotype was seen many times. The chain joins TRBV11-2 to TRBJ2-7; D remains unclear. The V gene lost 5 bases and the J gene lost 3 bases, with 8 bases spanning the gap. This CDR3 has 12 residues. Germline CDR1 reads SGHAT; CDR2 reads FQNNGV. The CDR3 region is CASSDLGYEQYF. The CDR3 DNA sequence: TGTGCCAGCAGCGACCTGGGCTACGAGCAGTACTTC.

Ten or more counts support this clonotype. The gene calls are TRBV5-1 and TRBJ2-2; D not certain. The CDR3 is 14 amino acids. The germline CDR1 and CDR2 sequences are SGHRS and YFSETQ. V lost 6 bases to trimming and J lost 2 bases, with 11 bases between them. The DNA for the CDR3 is TGCGCCAGCATGGTGGGTGATAACACCGGGGAGCTGTTTTTT. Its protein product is CASMVGDNTGELFF. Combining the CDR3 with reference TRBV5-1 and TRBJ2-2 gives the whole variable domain KAGVTQTPRYLIKTRGQQVTLSCSPISGHRSVSWYQQTPGQGLQFLFEYFSETQRNKGNFPGRFSGRQFSNSRSEMNVSTLELGDSALYLCASMVGDNTGELFFGEGSRLTVL.

The CDR3 loop is CASTSSDYQETQYF. DNA of the CDR3: TGTGCCAGCACCTCCTCAGACTATCAAGAGACCCAGTACTTC. The chain recombines TRBV5-6 with TRBJ2-5; a possible D gene is TRBD2 (5 bases). Trimming cost V 6 bases and J 2 bases, with 14 bases left between them. Germline CDR1 is SGHDT and CDR2 is YYEEEE. The CDR3 is 14 residues long.

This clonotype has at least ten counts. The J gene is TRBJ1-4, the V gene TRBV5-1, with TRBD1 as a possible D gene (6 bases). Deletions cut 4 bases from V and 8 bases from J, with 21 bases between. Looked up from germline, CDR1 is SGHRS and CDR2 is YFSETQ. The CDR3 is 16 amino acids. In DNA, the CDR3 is TGCGCCAGCAGCGGGGGGCAGGGAAAAGTCCGCGAAAAACTGTTTTTT. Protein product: CASSGGQGKVREKLFF.

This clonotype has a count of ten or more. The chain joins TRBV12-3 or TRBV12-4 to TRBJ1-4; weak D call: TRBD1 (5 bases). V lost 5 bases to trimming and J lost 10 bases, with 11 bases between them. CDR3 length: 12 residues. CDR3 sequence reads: CASSPGGGKLFF. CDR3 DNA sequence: TGTGCCAGCAGTCCTGGGGGAGGAAAACTGTTTTTT.

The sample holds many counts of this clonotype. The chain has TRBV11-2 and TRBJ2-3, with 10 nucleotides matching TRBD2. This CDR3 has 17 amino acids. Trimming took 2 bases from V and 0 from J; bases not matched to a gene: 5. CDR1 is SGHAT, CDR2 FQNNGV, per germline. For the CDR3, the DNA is TGTGCCAGCAGCTTAAGGTCTAGCGGGGGTAGCACAGATACGCAGTATTTT. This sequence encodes CASSLRSSGGSTDTQYF.

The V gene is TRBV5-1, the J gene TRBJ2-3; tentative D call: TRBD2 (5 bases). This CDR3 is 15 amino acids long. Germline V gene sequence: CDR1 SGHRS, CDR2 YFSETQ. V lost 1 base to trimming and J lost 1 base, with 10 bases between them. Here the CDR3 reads CASSLYEGGTDTQYF. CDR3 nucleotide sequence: TGCGCCAGCAGCTTGTACGAGGGAGGCACAGATACGCAGTATTTT.

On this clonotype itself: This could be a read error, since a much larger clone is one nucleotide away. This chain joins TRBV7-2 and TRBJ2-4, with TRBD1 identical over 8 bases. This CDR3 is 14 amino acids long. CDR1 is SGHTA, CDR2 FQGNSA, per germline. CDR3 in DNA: TGTGTCAGCAGCTCCCGGGACAGGAAAAACATTCAGTACTTC. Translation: CVSSSRDRKNIQYF.

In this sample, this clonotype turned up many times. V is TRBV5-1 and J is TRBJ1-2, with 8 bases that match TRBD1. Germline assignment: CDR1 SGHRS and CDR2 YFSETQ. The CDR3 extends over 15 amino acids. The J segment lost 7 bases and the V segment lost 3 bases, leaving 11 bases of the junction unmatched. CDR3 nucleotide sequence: TGCGCCAGCAGCTATACAGGGACCCAGGGGGCTGGCTACACCTTC. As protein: CASSYTGTQGAGYTF.

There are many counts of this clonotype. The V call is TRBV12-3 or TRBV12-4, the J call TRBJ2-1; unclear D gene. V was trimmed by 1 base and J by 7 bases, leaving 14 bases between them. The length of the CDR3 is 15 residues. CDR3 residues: CASSLGVSRRNEQFF. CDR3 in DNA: TGTGCCAGCAGTTTAGGGGTGTCGCGGCGGAATGAGCAGTTCTTC.

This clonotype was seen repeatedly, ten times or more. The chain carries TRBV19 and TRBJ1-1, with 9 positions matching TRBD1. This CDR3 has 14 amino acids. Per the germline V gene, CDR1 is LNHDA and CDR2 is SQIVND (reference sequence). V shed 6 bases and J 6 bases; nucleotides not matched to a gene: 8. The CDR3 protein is CASSMDRGSSEAFF. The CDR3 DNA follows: TGTGCCAGTAGCATGGACAGGGGAAGTTCTGAAGCTTTCTTT.

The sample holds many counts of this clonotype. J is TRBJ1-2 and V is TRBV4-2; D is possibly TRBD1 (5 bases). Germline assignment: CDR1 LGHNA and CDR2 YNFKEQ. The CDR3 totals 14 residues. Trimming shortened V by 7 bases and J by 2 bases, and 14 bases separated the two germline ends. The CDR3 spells CASTPLEGNYGYTF. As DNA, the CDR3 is TGTGCCAGCACCCCCCTGGAGGGGAACTATGGCTACACCTTC.

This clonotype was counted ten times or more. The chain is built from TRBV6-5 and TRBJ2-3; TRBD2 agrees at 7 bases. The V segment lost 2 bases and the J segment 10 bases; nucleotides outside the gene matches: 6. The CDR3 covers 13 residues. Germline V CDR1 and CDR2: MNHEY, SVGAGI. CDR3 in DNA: TGTGCCAGCAGTTACGCGGGAGCAGCGGCGCAGTATTTT. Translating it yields CASSYAGAAAQYF.

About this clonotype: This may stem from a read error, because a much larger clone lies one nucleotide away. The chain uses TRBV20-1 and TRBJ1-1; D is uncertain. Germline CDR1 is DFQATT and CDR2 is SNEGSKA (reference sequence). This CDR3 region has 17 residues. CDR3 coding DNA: TGCAGTGCTCCTATCAGCGGAGCAGCTTGGAAGAACACTGACGCTTTCTTT. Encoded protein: CSAPISGAAWKNTDAFF.

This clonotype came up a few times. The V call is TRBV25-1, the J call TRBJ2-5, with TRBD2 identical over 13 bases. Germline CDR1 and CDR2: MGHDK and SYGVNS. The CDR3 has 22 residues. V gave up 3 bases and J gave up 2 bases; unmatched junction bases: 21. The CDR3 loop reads CASSDTSGGDSYFYLGQETQYF. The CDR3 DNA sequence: TGTGCCAGCAGTGATACTAGCGGGGGGGATTCATACTTCTATTTGGGACAAGAGACCCAGTACTTC.

CDR3 bases: TGTGCCAGCTCGCCGAATACAAAACCATCGACAGGGGCCTATGGCTACACCTTC. Amino acids: CASSPNTKPSTGAYGYTF. The V call is TRBV18, the J call TRBJ1-2; 8 bases are a match to TRBD1. Germline-derived CDR1 and CDR2 are KGHSH and LQKENI. Unmatched junction bases numbered 19, after V lost 6 bases and J lost 4 bases. This CDR3 is built from 18 residues.